The 12 T cell receptor beta chains presented below share a single source sample, sequenced in a study of neurological immune-mediated disorders. TCRdb reprocessed the 5' RACE reads via MiXCR and lists one record per CDR3 protein. This sample has about 59,000 distinct CDR3 sequences, with around 24% found just once. Time point reported: technical triplicate 2. What was sequenced was PBMCs. The receptors come from a man aged 55 to 69 with HTLV-1-associated myelopathy (HAM/TSP).

The sample holds many counts of this clonotype. The rearrangement joins TRBV11-3 to TRBJ2-2, with D perhaps assigned TRBD1 or TRBD2 (5 bases each). The germline V gene encodes CDR1 SGHNT and CDR2 YENEEA. This CDR3 is built from 13 residues. V gave up 4 bases and J gave up 6 bases, with 9 bases separating them. This CDR3 reads CASSSRDPGELFF. In DNA, the CDR3 is TGTGCCAGCAGCTCACGGGACCCCGGGGAGCTGTTTTTT.

A few counts support this clonotype. The rearrangement links TRBV29-1 to TRBJ1-5, with D perhaps TRBD1 (5 bases). V was pared by 2 bases and J by 3 bases, with 8 bases between. This CDR3 contains 13 residues. The V gene's germline CDR1 is SQVTM and CDR2 ANQGSEA. CDR3 amino acids: CSVESGLNQPQHF. Written as DNA, the CDR3 is TGCAGCGTTGAATCAGGGCTCAATCAGCCCCAGCATTTT.

This clonotype was recorded many times. One junction end disagrees with the germline gene, perhaps due to a read error. The chain recombines TRBV20-1 with TRBJ2-6; 13 nucleotides align to TRBD2. The CDR3 is 15 amino acids. Germline lookup yields CDR1 DFQATT and CDR2 SNEGSKA (reference sequence). The CDR3 sequence: CSARVGTSGVNVLTF. The CDR3 DNA reads as TGCAGTGCTAGGGTCGGGACTAGCGGGGTCAACGTCCTGACTTTC.

This chain uses TRBV12-3 or TRBV12-4 with TRBJ2-2; D call uncertain. This CDR3 is built from 10 residues. Trimming pared 9 bases from V and 5 bases from J, leaving 4 bases between. CDR3 nucleotides: TGTGCCAGGTTGACCGGGGAGCTGTTTTTT. Protein: CARLTGELFF.

This clonotype came up many times. This rearrangement joins TRBV4-1 to TRBJ2-2; tentatively, D is TRBD1 (5 bases). Germline values: CDR1 MGHRA, CDR2 YSYEKL. The V and J ends lost 0 bases and 5 bases respectively, with 16 bases between them. This CDR3 is 17 amino acids long. CDR3 sequence reads: CASSQDSGNGITGELFF. CDR3 bases: TGCGCCAGCAGCCAAGACTCAGGGAATGGTATAACCGGGGAGCTGTTTTTT.

This clonotype was found many times. J is TRBJ2-3 and V is TRBV28; maybe TRBD2 (6 bases). This CDR3 spans 17 amino acids. Germline V gene lookup returns CDR1 MDHEN and CDR2 SYDVKM. Trimming stripped 4 bases from V and 2 bases from J, with 19 bases between. This CDR3 reads CASSSPYTLAATDTQYF. CDR3 in DNA: TGTGCCAGCAGTTCCCCTTACACTTTAGCGGCCACAGATACGCAGTATTTT. Filled out from reference TRBV28 and TRBJ2-3, the complete variable domain reads DVKVTQSSRYLVKRTGEKVFLECVQDMDHENMFWYRQDPGLGLRLIYFSYDVKMKEKGDIPEGYSVSREKKERFSLILESASTNQTSMYLCASSSPYTLAATDTQYFGPGTRLTVL.

This clonotype was counted ten times or more. V is TRBV9 and J is TRBJ2-7; perhaps TRBD2 as D (6 bases). Germline CDR1 is SGDLS and CDR2 is YYNGEE. V lost 3 bases to trimming and J lost 0 bases, with 10 bases between them. The CDR3 runs to 14 residues. The chain's CDR3 is CASSAREPSYEQYF. CDR3 nucleotides: TGTGCCAGCAGCGCCCGGGAGCCCTCCTACGAGCAGTACTTC. The full variable domain, completed using reference TRBV9 and TRBJ2-7, is DSGVTQTPKHLITATGQRVTLRCSPRSGDLSVYWYQQSLDQGLQFLIQYYNGEERAKGNILERFSAQQFPDLHSELNLSSLELGDSALYFCASSAREPSYEQYFGPGTRLTVT.

The V call is TRBV28, the J call TRBJ1-5; D is uncertain. The CDR3 loop spans 14 amino acids. The germline CDR1 and CDR2 sequences are MDHEN and SYDVKM. The V end lost 6 bases, the J end lost 1 base, and 10 bases lay between the germline ends. The CDR3 protein is CASRGGQSNQPQHF. As DNA, the CDR3 is TGTGCCAGCAGGGGAGGTCAGAGCAATCAGCCCCAGCATTTT.

The CDR3 region is CASSQGLAGVGEQYF. In DNA, the CDR3 is TGCGCCAGCAGCCAGGGACTAGCGGGAGTAGGGGAGCAGTACTTC. V gene TRBV4-1 combines with J gene TRBJ2-7; 14 bases match TRBD2. CDR1 is MGHRA and CDR2 is YSYEKL in the germline V gene. Losses at the gene ends were 3 bases for V and 7 bases for J; bases not matched to a gene: 5. CDR3 length: 15 residues.

This clonotype came up many times. V is TRBV2 and J is TRBJ1-4; D remains ambiguous. The V and J ends lost 8 bases and 7 bases respectively, with 17 bases between them. Per the germline V gene, CDR1 is SNHLY and CDR2 is FYNNEI. This CDR3 contains 14 residues. This CDR3 reads CASSLGASGEKLFF. CDR3 coding DNA: TGTGCCAGCTCCCTCGGAGCGAGCGGTGAAAAACTGTTTTTT. Variable domain in full (rest from reference TRBV2 and TRBJ1-4): EPEVTQTPSHQVTQMGQEVILRCVPISNHLYFYWYRQILGQKVEFLVSFYNNEISEKSEIFDDQFSVERPDGSNFTLKIRSTKLEDSAMYFCASSLGASGEKLFFGSGTQLSVL.

The chain couples TRBV5-1 to TRBJ2-1; D gene unclear. Trimming left V 5 bases short and J 0 bases short, with 15 bases between. There are 16 residues in the CDR3. Germline values: CDR1 SGHRS, CDR2 YFSETQ. The CDR3 sequence: CASRDLLGRSYNEQFF. The CDR3 DNA reads as TGCGCCAGCAGAGACCTCCTTGGACGCTCCTACAATGAGCAGTTCTTC.

Many counts were recorded for this clonotype. The rearrangement joins TRBV20-1 to TRBJ2-7; possibly TRBD1 for D (6 bases). Germline lookup yields CDR1 DFQATT and CDR2 SNEGSKA (reference sequence). CDR3 size: 13 residues. Trimming took 4 bases from V and 0 from J, leaving 10 bases between them. The CDR3 sequence is CSANRDNSYEQYF. CDR3 nucleotides: TGCAGTGCTAACCGGGACAACTCCTACGAGCAGTACTTC.